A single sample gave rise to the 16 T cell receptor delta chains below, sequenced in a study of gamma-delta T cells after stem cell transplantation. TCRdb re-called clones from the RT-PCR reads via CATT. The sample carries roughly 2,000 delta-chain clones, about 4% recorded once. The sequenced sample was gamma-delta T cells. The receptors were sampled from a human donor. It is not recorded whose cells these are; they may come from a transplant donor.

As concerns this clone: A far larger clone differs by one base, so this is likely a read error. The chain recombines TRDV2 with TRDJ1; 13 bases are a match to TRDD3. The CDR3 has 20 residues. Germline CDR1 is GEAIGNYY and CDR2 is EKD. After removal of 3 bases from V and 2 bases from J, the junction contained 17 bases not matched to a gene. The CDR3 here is CACDPVVLGDTGIRTDKLIF. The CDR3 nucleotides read TGTGCCTGTGACCCCGTCGTACTGGGGGATACGGGGATTCGGACCGATAAACTCATCTTT.

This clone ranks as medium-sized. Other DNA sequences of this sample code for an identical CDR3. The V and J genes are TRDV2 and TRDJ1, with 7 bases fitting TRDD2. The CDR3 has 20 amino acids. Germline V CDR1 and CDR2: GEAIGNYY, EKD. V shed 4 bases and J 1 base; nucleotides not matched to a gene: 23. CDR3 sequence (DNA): TGTGCCTGTGATCCCATTCCTACCTCGAGTACTCCGGGGAGCACCGATAAACTCATCTTT. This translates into CACDPIPTSSTPGSTDKLIF.

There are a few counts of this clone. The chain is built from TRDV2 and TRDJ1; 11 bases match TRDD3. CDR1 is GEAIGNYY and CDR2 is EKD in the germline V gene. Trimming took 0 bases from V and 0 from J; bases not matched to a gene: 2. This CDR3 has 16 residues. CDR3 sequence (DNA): TGTGCCTGTGACACCGTACTGGGGGATAACACCGATAAACTCATCTTT. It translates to CACDTVLGDNTDKLIF.

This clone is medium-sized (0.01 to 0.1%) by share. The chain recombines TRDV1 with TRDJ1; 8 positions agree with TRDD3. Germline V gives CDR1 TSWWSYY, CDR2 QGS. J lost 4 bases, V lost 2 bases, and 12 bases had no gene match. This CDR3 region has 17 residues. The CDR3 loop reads CALGEGRGTGGRDKLIF. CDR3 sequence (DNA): TGTGCTCTTGGGGAAGGGCGAGGTACTGGGGGGCGCGATAAACTCATCTTT.

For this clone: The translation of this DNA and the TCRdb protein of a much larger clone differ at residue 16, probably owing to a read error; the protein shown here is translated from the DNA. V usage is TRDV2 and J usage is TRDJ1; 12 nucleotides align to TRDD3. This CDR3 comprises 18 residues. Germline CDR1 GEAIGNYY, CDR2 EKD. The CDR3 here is CASDGVLLGDTRTDKPIF. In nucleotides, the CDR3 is TGTGCCTCCGACGGGGTCTTACTGGGGGATACTCGCACCGATAAACCCATCTTT.

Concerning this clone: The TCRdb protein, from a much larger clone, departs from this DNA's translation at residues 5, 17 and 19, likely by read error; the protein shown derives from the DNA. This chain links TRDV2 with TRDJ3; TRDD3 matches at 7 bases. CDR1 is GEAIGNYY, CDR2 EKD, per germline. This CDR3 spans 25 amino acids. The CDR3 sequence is CACDAVSGWGTPLRLSPWGTRQMFF. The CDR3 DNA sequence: TGTGCCTGTGACGCCGTGAGTGGATGGGGGACCCCGCTTCGTTTATCGCCCTGGGGCACCCGACAGATGTTTTTC.

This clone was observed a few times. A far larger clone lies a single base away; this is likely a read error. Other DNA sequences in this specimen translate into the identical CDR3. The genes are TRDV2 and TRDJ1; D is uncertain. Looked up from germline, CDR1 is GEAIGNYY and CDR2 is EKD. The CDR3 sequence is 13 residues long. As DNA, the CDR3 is TGTGCCTGTGACGCCTATGGAACCGATAAACTTATCTTT. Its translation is CACDAYGTDKLIF.

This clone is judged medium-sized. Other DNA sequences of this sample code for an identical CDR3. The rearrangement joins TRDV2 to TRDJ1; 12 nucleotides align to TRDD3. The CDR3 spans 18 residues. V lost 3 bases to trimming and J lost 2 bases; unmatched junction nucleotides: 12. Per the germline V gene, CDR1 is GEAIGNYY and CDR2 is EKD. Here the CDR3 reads CACDRVLGDTRRTDKLIF. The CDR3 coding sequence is TGTGCCTGTGACCGAGTACTGGGGGATACCCGGAGGACCGATAAACTCATCTTT.

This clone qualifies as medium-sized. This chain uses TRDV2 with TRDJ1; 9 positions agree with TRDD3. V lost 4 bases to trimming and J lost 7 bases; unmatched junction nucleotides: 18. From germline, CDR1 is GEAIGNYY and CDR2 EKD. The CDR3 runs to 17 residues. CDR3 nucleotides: TGTGCCTGTGATAATCTCTTACTGGGGGACCAACCGGGTAAACTCATCTTT. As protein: CACDNLLLGDQPGKLIF.

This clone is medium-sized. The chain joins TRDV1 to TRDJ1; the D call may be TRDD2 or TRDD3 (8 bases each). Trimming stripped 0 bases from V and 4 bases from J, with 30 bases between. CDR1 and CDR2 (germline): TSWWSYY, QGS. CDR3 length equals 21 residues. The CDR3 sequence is CALGELGPLPTMGDVVDKLIF. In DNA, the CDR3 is TGTGCTCTTGGGGAACTAGGCCCGCTTCCTACGATGGGGGATGTGGTCGATAAACTCATCTTT.

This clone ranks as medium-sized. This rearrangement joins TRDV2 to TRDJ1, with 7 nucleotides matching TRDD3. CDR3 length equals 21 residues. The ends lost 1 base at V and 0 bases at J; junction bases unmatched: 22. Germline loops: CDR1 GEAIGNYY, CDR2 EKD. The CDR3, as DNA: TGTGCCTGTGACACGTTATATTCCAACGGGGGGATTGATACCGACACCGATAAACTCATCTTT. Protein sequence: CACDTLYSNGGIDTDTDKLIF.

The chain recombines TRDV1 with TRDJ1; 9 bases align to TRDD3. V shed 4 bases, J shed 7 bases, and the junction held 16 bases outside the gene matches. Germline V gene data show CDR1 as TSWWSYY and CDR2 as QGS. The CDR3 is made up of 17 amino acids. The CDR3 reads CALGADLPLLGEVKLIF. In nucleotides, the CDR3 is TGTGCTCTTGGGGCGGATCTTCCTCTACTGGGGGAGGTTAAACTCATCTTT.

The CDR3 sequence: CACDDLLGDTRQRDKLIF. The CDR3 nucleotides read TGTGCCTGTGACGACCTACTGGGGGATACGCGACAACGTGATAAACTCATCTTT. V usage is TRDV2 and J usage is TRDJ1, with 13 bases lining up with TRDD3. The CDR3 covers 18 residues. Germline V gene sequence: CDR1 GEAIGNYY, CDR2 EKD. V trimming: 3 bases; J trimming: 5 bases; junction bases outside the gene matches: 14.

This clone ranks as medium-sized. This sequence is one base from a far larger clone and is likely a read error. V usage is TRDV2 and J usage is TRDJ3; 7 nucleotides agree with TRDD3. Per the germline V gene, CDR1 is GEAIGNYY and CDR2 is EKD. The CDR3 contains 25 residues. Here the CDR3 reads CACDTVSGWGTPLRLSSWDTRQVFF. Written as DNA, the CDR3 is TGTGCCTGTGACACCGTGAGTGGATGGGGGACCCCGCTTCGTTTATCGTCCTGGGACACCCGACAGGTGTTTTTC.

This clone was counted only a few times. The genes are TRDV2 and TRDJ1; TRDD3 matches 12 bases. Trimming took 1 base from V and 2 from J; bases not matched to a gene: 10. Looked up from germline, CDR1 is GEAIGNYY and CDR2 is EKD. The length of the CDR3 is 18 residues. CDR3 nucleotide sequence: TGTGCCTGTGACACGATACTGGGGGATACTGGGGGGACCGATAAACTCATCTTT. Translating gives CACDTILGDTGGTDKLIF.

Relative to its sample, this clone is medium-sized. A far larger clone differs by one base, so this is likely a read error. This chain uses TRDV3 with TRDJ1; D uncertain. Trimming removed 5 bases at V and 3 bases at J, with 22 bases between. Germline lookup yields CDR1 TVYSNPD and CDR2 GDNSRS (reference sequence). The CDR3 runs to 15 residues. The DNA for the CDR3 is TGTGCCCTTGAGACCCCTATATCCCACGCCGATAAACTCATCTTT. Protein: CALETPISHADKLIF.